The 9 T cell receptor beta chains reported below all come from one sample, sequenced in a study of cytomegalovirus exposure and HLA in healthy donors. Here immunoSEQ multiplex PCR was the method, and the copy in TCRdb shows in-frame clones only, minus some. The sample consists of 300,000 or so clones, 70% to 90% of them appearing once. The sample comprised PBMCs. These receptors were collected from a man aged 25-40 years in good health and CMV-seronegative.

The chain employs TRBV4-3 and TRBJ1-1; 7 bases match TRBD1. V shed 3 bases, J shed 7 bases, and the junction held 11 bases outside the gene matches. Germline V gene sequence: CDR1 LGHNA, CDR2 YSLEER. The CDR3 consists of 15 residues. CDR3 protein: CASSHEQGLRGEAFF. For the CDR3, the DNA is TGCGCCAGCAGCCATGAACAGGGGCTAAGAGGTGAAGCTTTCTTT.

This chain joins TRBV29-1 and TRBJ2-1, with 7 nucleotides matching TRBD2. Per germline, CDR1 SQVTM and CDR2 ANQGSEA. The V and J ends lost 5 bases and 6 bases, in that order; junction bases with no gene match: 10. This CDR3 is 14 amino acids long. The CDR3 protein is CSVPFRLAGNEQFF. In DNA form, the CDR3 reads TGCAGCGTTCCCTTTAGACTAGCAGGCAATGAGCAGTTCTTC.

This clone appeared once. The DNA of the CDR3 is TGTGCCAGCTCACCATTGGGCGGGGAAGGTCGAGAGACCCAGTACTTC. It specifies CASSPLGGEGRETQYF. The chain couples TRBV18 to TRBJ2-5; D perhaps matches TRBD2 (6 bases). Trimming took 2 bases from V and 4 from J, leaving 17 bases between them. The CDR3 contains 16 residues. Per the germline V gene, CDR1 is KGHSH and CDR2 is LQKENI. The complete variable domain, with remaining parts taken from reference TRBV18 and TRBJ2-5, reads NAGVMQNPRHLVRRRGQEARLRCSPMKGHSHVYWYRQLPEEGLKFMVYLQKENIIDESGMPKERFSAEFPKEGPSILRIQQVVRGDSAAYFCASSPLGGEGRETQYFGPGTRLLVL.

The chain carries TRBV7-9 and TRBJ2-7; tentatively, D is TRBD1 (5 bases). Germline-derived CDR1 and CDR2 are SEHNR and FQNEAQ (reference sequence). The CDR3 loop spans 15 amino acids. V lost 1 base and J 2 bases, leaving 12 bases between the germline ends. CDR3 nucleotides: TGTGCCAGCAGCTTAGAACAGGTTGGAACCTACGAGCAGTACTTC. It specifies CASSLEQVGTYEQYF.

The chain links TRBV5-1 to TRBJ1-2; D is perhaps TRBD1 (6 bases). CDR1 is SGHRS, CDR2 YFSETQ, per germline. The CDR3 totals 15 residues. Trimming took 8 bases from V and 4 from J, leaving 21 bases between them. Written as DNA, the CDR3 is TGCGCCAGTACACAAGGGGGGGCAGAGAGCTATGGCTACACCTTC. Translated: CASTQGGAESYGYTF.

The chain carries TRBV10-2 and TRBJ2-5; 12 bases match TRBD2. The V gene's germline CDR1 is WSHSY and CDR2 SAAADI. This CDR3 is built from 16 residues. Trimming cost V 5 bases and J 2 bases; bases outside gene matches: 6. This CDR3 reads CASSPTSGGSQETQYF. CDR3 sequence (DNA): TGCGCCAGCAGTCCGACTAGCGGGGGCTCTCAAGAGACCCAGTACTTC.

This clone was seen a handful of times. The V call is TRBV2, the J call TRBJ1-6, with a possible D match to TRBD1 (5 bases). The CDR3 is 13 amino acids. Trimming pared 7 bases from V and 9 bases from J, leaving 13 bases between. Germline V lookup: CDR1 SNHLY, CDR2 FYNNEI. The CDR3, as DNA: TGTGCCAGCACCAGGGAAATAGGTTCACCCCTCCACTTT. Amino acid sequence: CASTREIGSPLHF.

The chain combines TRBV7-2 with TRBJ2-1; TRBD2 aligns across 14 bases. Germline trimming cut 2 bases from V and 6 bases from J; bases unmatched to any gene: 9. Looked up from germline, CDR1 is SGHTA and CDR2 is FQGNSA. This CDR3 is built from 18 residues. In nucleotides, the CDR3 is TGTGCCAGCAGCTTATGGACGACTAGCGGGGGGGCAAGCAATGAGCAGTTCTTC. Translating gives CASSLWTTSGGASNEQFF.

The chain combines TRBV4-3 with TRBJ2-7, with D perhaps TRBD2 (5 bases). CDR1 is LGHNA, CDR2 YSLEER, per germline. This CDR3 is built from 14 residues. V was clipped by 0 bases and J by 2 bases, with 8 bases between them. The CDR3 sequence: CASSQEDGTYEQYF. The CDR3 DNA is TGCGCCAGCAGCCAAGAGGACGGGACCTACGAGCAGTACTTC.